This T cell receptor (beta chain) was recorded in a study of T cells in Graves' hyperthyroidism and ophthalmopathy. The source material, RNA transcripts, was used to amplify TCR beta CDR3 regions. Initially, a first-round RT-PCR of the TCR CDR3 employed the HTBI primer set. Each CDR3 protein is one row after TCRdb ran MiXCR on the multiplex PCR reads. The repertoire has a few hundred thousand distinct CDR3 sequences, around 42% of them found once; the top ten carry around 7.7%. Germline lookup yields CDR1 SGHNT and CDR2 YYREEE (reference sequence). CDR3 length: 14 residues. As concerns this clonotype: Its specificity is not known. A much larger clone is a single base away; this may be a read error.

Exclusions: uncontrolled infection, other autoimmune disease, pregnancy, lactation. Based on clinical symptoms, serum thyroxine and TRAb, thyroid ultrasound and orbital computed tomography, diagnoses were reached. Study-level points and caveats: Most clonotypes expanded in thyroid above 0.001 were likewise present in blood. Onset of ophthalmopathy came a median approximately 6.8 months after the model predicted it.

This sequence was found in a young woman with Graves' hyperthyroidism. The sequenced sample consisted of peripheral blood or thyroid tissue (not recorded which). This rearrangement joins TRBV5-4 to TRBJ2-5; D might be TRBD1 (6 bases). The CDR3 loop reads CTSSRNRERETQYF. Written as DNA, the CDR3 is TGTACCAGCAGCCGAAACAGGGAGCGGGAGACCCAGTACTTC.